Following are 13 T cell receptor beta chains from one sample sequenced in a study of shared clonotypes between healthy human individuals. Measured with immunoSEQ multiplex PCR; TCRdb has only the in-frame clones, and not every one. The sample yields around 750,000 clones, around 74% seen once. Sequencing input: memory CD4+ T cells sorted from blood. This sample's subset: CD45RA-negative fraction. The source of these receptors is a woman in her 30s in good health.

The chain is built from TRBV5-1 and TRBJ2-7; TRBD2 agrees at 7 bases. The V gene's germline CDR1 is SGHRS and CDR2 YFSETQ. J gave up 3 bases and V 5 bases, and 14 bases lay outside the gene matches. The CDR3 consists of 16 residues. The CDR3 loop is CASRSSRGGEFYEQYF. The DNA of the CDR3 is TGCGCCAGCAGGAGCTCGCGGGGAGGGGAGTTCTACGAGCAGTACTTC.

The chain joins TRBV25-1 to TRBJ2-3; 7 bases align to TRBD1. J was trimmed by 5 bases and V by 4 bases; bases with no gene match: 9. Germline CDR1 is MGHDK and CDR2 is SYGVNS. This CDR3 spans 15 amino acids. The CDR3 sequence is CASSALGQAKDTQYF. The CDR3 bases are TGTGCCAGCAGTGCTCTCGGACAGGCCAAAGATACGCAGTATTTT. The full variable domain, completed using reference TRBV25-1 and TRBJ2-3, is EADIYQTPRYLVIGTGKKITLECSQTMGHDKMYWYQQDPGMELHLIHYSYGVNSTEKGDLSSESTVSRIRTEHFPLTLESARPSHTSQYLCASSALGQAKDTQYFGPGTRLTVL.

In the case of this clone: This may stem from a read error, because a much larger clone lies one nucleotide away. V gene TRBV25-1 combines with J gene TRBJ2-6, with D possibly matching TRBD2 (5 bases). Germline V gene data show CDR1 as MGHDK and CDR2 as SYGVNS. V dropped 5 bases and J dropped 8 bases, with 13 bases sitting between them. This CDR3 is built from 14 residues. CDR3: CASSSSLGTNVLTF. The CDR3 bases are TGTGCCAGCAGTTCCTCCCTCGGGACCAACGTCCTGACTTTC.

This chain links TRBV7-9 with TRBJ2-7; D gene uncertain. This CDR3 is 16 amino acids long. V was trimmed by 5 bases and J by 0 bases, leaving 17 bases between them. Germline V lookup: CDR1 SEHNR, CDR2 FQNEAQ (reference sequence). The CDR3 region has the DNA TGTGCCAGCAGCCACATCTCCGGTCGAGGCTCCTACGAGCAGTACTTC. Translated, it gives CASSHISGRGSYEQYF.

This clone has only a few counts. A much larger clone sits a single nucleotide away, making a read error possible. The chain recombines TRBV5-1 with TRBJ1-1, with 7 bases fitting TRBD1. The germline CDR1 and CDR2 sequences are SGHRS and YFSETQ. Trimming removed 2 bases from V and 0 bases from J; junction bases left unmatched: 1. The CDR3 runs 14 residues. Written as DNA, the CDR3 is TGCGCCAGCAGCTTCCAGGGGGTGAACACTGAAGCTTTCTTT. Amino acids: CASSFQGVNTEAFF.

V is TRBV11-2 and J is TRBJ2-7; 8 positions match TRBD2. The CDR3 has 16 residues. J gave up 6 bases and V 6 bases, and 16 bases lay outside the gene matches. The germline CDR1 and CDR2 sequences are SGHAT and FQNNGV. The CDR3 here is CASSRLASGSLFEQYF. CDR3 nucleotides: TGTGCCAGCAGTAGGTTGGCCAGCGGGAGTCTTTTCGAGCAGTACTTC.

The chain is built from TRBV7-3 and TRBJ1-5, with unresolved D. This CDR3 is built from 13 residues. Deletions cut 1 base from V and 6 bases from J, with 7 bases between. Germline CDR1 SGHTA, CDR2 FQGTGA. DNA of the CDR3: TGTGCCAGCAGCTTAAGGTGGGTTCAGCCCCAGCATTTT. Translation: CASSLRWVQPQHF. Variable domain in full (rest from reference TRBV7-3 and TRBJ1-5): GAGVSQTPSNKVTEKGKYVELRCDPISGHTALYWYRQSLGQGPEFLIYFQGTGAADDSGLPNDRFFAVRPEGSVSTLKIQRTERGDSAVYLCASSLRWVQPQHFGDGTRLSIL.

As DNA, the CDR3 is TGTGCCAGCTCTCGGGGGGGCAGCAGCACTGAAGCTTTCTTT. Protein: CASSRGGSSTEAFF. The V call is TRBV27, the J call TRBJ1-1; D is possibly TRBD1 (6 bases). This CDR3 region has 14 residues. Trimming took off 8 bases at V and 4 bases at J, with 17 bases between the two ends. Looked up from germline, CDR1 is MNHEY and CDR2 is SMNVEV (reference sequence).

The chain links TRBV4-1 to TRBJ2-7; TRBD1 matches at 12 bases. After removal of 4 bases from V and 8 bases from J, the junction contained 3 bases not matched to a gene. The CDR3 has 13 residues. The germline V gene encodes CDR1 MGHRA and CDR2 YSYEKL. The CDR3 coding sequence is TGCGCCAGCAGCCGGGACAGGGGGCTAAAGCAGTACTTC. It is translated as CASSRDRGLKQYF.

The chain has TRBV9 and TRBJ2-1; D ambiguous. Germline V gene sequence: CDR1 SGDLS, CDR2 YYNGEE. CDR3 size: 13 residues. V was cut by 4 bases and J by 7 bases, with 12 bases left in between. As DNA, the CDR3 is TGTGCCAGCAGCCCGGACCCTGGGAATGAGCAGTTCTTC. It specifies CASSPDPGNEQFF.

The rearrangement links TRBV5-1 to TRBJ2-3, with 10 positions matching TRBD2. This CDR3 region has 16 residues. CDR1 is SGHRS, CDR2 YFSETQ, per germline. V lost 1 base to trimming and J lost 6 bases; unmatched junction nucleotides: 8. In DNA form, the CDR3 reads TGCGCCAGCAGCTTGAGGGCTAGCGGGAGTGGTGATACGCAGTATTTT. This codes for CASSLRASGSGDTQYF.

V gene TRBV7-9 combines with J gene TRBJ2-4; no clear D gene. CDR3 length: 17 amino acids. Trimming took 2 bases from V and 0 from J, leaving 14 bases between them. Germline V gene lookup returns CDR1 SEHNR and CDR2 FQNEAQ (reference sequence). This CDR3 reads CASSLKKVTLAKNIQYF. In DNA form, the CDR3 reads TGTGCCAGCAGCTTAAAAAAAGTTACCCTAGCCAAAAACATTCAGTACTTC.

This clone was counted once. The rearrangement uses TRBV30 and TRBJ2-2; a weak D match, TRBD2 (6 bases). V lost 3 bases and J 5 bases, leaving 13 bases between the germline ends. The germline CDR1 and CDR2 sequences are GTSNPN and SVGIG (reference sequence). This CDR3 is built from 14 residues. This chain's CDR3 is CAWRETGGTGELFF. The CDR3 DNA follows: TGTGCCTGGAGGGAAACAGGAGGGACCGGGGAGCTGTTTTTT.